This T cell receptor (beta chain) was sequenced for a study of shared T cell receptors in the human thymus (dated by TCRdb to the early 2020s). About the study as a whole: The study examined how the human thymus generates shared, self-reactive T-cell receptor alpha chains.

From cysteine to phenylalanine, the CDR3 is 15 amino acids long. CDR3 DNA only is kept here, 45 bases in frame from base 1. The germline V gene supplies CDR1 MGHRA and CDR2 YSYEKL. The trim is 0 bases for V and 6 bases for J, with a gap of 11 bases between the germline ends. The library relied on the immunoSEQ multiplex PCR assay. This is the immuneACCESS table as TCRdb keeps it, with only in-frame sequences that have V and J called. A part of the clones is gone; compared with another copy, unresolved V genes explain less than half, and the rest is unexplained. This sample comprises 500,000 to 850,000 clones, about 89% of them detected only once. The biggest ten clones account for more than 0.009% of the sample. This clone has just a few counts. Its specific antigen is unknown. No quality values exist for individual bases; no much larger clone is one base distant. In addition, the sample was reused for a study of human thymus T cells. As that second paper reports: In Finland, the donors were immunologically healthy infants who were having open corrective cardiac surgery for congenital heart defects. The thymus tissue came from surgical resects taken out during corrective cardiac surgery. Biased V and J gene segment usage appeared to be present in both thymic and peripheral blood repertoires. According to the related research, thymic TCR repertoires were highly overlapping among unrelated individuals. TCR alpha and beta repertoires from about 8 infant thymus samples and a few related peripheral blood samples were characterized in the study. Donor ages ranged from roughly 7 to 250 days, and the cohort comprised roughly six male and a couple of female infants. Thymocytes were released mechanically from tissue and stored at -70 °C as pellets of roughly 9-32 million cells. A QIAsymphony instrument was used to extract genomic DNA from the frozen cell pellets. The immunoSEQ multiplex PCR assay was used to amplify the TCRB and TCRAD loci from a standardized amount of quality-controlled genomic DNA. Amplicons spanned the V(D)J region at a length sufficient to cover the CDR3 and identify V and J genes. The commercial immunoSEQ service was used to sequence amplicons on an Illumina platform. Primer bias and sequencing errors were corrected as previously described, and TCRAD and TCRB were defined on the basis of the IMGT database. The repertoires were analysed using immunoSEQ Analyzer 3.0 and VDJTools for basic statistics, V/J segment usage, diversity estimates, rarefaction and pairwise overlap. To estimate diversity, the Chao1, ChaoE, Efron-Thisted, Shannon and inverse Simpson indices were applied, and diversity was also estimated on datasets down-sampled to the smallest sample. For repertoire overlap, CDR3 nucleotide sequence, V gene and J gene had to match strictly, and clustering was done by Jaccard-based multidimensional scaling. Thymus samples yielded on average roughly 790,000 unique TCRB clonotypes, compared with roughly 92,000 from blood samples.

This chain joins TRBV4-1 to TRBJ1-4; too little of a D gene remains to name it. The sample consisted of thymocytes. The sequence derives from a boy under two years old with a congenital heart defect. Donor details come from another sample of the same person, matched by shared clones. Here the CDR3 is given as CASSQDLEGHEKLFF. The DNA sequence reads TGCGCCAGCAGCCAAGATCTAGAGGGTCATGAAAAACTGTTTTTT.